Below, 16 T cell receptor beta chains from the same sample are listed, as sequenced in a study of T-cell memory formation after mild COVID-19. TCRdb redid the calling of the 5' RACE reads with MiXCR, one entry per CDR3 protein. In the table there are about 110,000 distinct CDR3 sequences, approximately 14% of which are singletons. Input material: PBMCs or a T cell subset sorted from them (not recorded which). These receptor sequences come from a young man who had mild COVID-19 (a few samples of this study predate the infection). Cell type and time point are not known.

This clonotype was found once. This chain joins TRBV7-6 and TRBJ1-1; tentatively, D is TRBD1 (5 bases). CDR1 is SGHVS, CDR2 FNYEAQ, per germline. The CDR3 contains 15 residues. V was cut by 3 bases and J by 5 bases, with 16 bases left in between. CDR3 sequence: CASSFLDTGETEAFF. CDR3 in DNA: TGTGCCAGCAGCTTTCTTGACACGGGGGAAACTGAAGCTTTCTTT.

The sample holds many counts of this clonotype. The chain recombines TRBV12-3 or TRBV12-4 with TRBJ2-5; D is perhaps TRBD1 or TRBD2 (5 bases each). Trimming stripped 5 bases from V and 1 base from J, with 14 bases between. CDR3 length: 15 residues. The CDR3 is CASSAGWDVQETQYF. CDR3 DNA sequence: TGTGCCAGCAGTGCCGGGTGGGACGTCCAAGAGACCCAGTACTTC.

This clonotype was recorded a few times. The rearrangement links TRBV29-1 to TRBJ2-4, with D perhaps being TRBD1 or TRBD2 (5 bases each). Germline V lookup: CDR1 SQVTM, CDR2 ANQGSEA. V lost 6 bases, J lost 2 bases, and 11 bases lay in between. The CDR3 sequence is 13 residues long. This CDR3 is CSVRDGTKNIQYF. For the CDR3, the DNA is TGCAGCGTCCGGGACGGGACCAAAAACATTCAGTACTTC.

This chain joins TRBV2 and TRBJ2-1; 9 nucleotides match TRBD1. Germline V gene sequence: CDR1 SNHLY, CDR2 FYNNEI. This CDR3 contains 12 residues. V dropped 6 bases and J dropped 12; count of bases not matched to a gene: 6. The CDR3 sequence is CASRGTGRGQFF. CDR3 sequence (DNA): TGTGCCAGCAGGGGGACAGGGCGGGGGCAGTTCTTC.

The chain joins TRBV20-1 to TRBJ2-1; 7 bases fit TRBD2. From germline, CDR1 is DFQATT and CDR2 SNEGSKA (reference sequence). The CDR3 has 15 residues. V trimming: 1 base; J trimming: 0 bases; junction bases outside the gene matches: 3. CDR3 residues: CSARVGGSSYNEQFF. The CDR3 bases are TGCAGTGCTAGAGTTGGCGGGAGCTCCTACAATGAGCAGTTCTTC.

This clonotype was observed a handful of times. V gene TRBV7-8 combines with J gene TRBJ2-3; 8 nucleotides agree with TRBD2. The germline V gene has CDR1 SGHVS and CDR2 FQNEAQ. This CDR3 is built from 15 residues. The V segment lost 2 bases and the J segment 1 base; nucleotides outside the gene matches: 2. CDR3 coding DNA: TGTGCCAGCAGCTTACCCGGGGGGGGCACAGATACGCAGTATTTT. This translates into CASSLPGGGTDTQYF.

Many counts were recorded for this clonotype. This chain links TRBV4-2 with TRBJ2-1, with 8 bases fitting TRBD1. CDR3 length equals 17 residues. Germline trimming cut 4 bases from V and 3 bases from J; bases unmatched to any gene: 11. Looked up from germline, CDR1 is LGHNA and CDR2 is YNFKEQ. In DNA, the CDR3 is TGTGCCAGCAGCCCCGACAGGGGATGGGGGGACTACAATGAGCAGTTCTTC. Its protein product is CASSPDRGWGDYNEQFF.

The chain has TRBV7-9 and TRBJ1-1; tentative D call: TRBD1 (5 bases). The CDR3 is 12 residues long. V gave up 6 bases and J gave up 7 bases, with 12 bases separating them. Per the germline V gene, CDR1 is SEHNR and CDR2 is FQNEAQ (reference sequence). DNA for the CDR3: TGTGCCAGCAGTCTCCCAGGGTTTGAAGCTTTCTTT. It specifies CASSLPGFEAFF.

This rearrangement joins TRBV4-1 to TRBJ1-6; no clear D gene. This CDR3 region has 14 residues. CDR1 is MGHRA, CDR2 YSYEKL, per germline. Deletions cut 4 bases from V and 8 bases from J, with 12 bases between. CDR3 sequence reads: CASSLLGSYSPLHF. DNA of the CDR3: TGCGCCAGCAGCCTCCTAGGTTCTTATTCACCCCTCCACTTT.

This chain uses TRBV6-1 with TRBJ2-5; 9 bases agree with TRBD2. Unmatched junction bases numbered 6, after V lost 2 bases and J lost 2 bases. CDR1 MNHNS and CDR2 SASEGT come from the germline V gene. CDR3 length: 16 amino acids. This CDR3 reads CASSELGGGGQETQYF. The CDR3, as DNA: TGTGCCAGCAGTGAACTCGGCGGGGGGGGGCAAGAGACCCAGTACTTC.

This clonotype was observed a handful of times. This chain joins TRBV27 and TRBJ2-1; D gene ambiguous. CDR3 size: 13 residues. Per the germline V gene, CDR1 is MNHEY and CDR2 is SMNVEV (reference sequence). V was cut by 5 bases and J by 6 bases, with 11 bases left in between. This CDR3 reads CASSPSDGNEQFF. DNA for the CDR3: TGTGCCAGCAGTCCCTCGGACGGCAATGAGCAGTTCTTC.

The chain is built from TRBV7-2 and TRBJ1-1; D unclear. Trimming pared 3 bases from V and 1 base from J, leaving 6 bases between. The V gene's germline CDR1 is SGHTA and CDR2 FQGNSA. This CDR3 has 13 amino acids. The CDR3 DNA sequence: TGTGCCAGCAGCTTCGAACAGAACACTGAAGCTTTCTTT. Translated: CASSFEQNTEAFF. Supplemented by reference TRBV7-2 and TRBJ1-1, the full variable domain reads GAGVSQSPSNKVTEKGKDVELRCDPISGHTALYWYRQSLGQGLEFLIYFQGNSAPDKSGLPSDRFSAERTGGSVSTLTIQRTQQEDSAVYLCASSFEQNTEAFFGQGTRLTVV.

In this sample, this clonotype turned up many times. The gene calls are TRBV19 and TRBJ2-1; TRBD2 matches at 9 bases. Losses at the gene ends were 0 bases for V and 2 bases for J; bases not matched to a gene: 5. Germline assignment: CDR1 LNHDA and CDR2 SQIVND (reference sequence). The CDR3 consists of 17 residues. The CDR3 DNA reads TGTGCCAGTAGTATAGATTTGGAGCGGGGGGCCTACAATGAGCAGTTCTTC. It is translated as CASSIDLERGAYNEQFF.

This clonotype was seen once. The chain carries TRBV5-1 and TRBJ2-3; TRBD2 matches at 9 bases. CDR1 and CDR2 from the germline V gene are SGHRS and YFSETQ. The junction had 9 bases not matched to a gene; V was cut back by 4 bases and J by 0 bases. CDR3 length equals 17 residues. The DNA for the CDR3 is TGCGCCAGCAGCCAAGGCGGGGGGGGAACTAGCACAGATACGCAGTATTTT. Translated: CASSQGGGGTSTDTQYF.

The sample holds many counts of this clonotype. The chain links TRBV7-6 to TRBJ2-4, with TRBD2 matching 8 bases. The CDR3 runs 18 residues. Germline V gene sequence: CDR1 SGHVS, CDR2 FNYEAQ. V dropped 2 bases and J dropped 0; count of bases not matched to a gene: 9. The CDR3 nucleotides are TGTGCCAGCAGCTTATACCAGCGGGGGAGTCTAGCCAAAAACATTCAGTACTTC. Its translation: CASSLYQRGSLAKNIQYF.

This clonotype has just a few counts. The chain employs TRBV5-1 and TRBJ1-1; perhaps TRBD1 as D (5 bases). The CDR3 has 14 amino acids. Germline V gives CDR1 SGHRS, CDR2 YFSETQ. Trimming shortened V by 0 bases and J by 6 bases, and 12 bases separated the two germline ends. The CDR3 loop reads CASSLDRGDAEAFF. The CDR3 DNA is TGCGCCAGCAGCTTGGACCGGGGGGATGCTGAAGCTTTCTTT. The full variable domain, in which reference TRBV5-1 and TRBJ1-1 provide the parts outside the CDR3, is KAGVTQTPRYLIKTRGQQVTLSCSPISGHRSVSWYQQTPGQGLQFLFEYFSETQRNKGNFPGRFSGRQFSNSRSEMNVSTLELGDSALYLCASSLDRGDAEAFFGQGTRLTVV.